Shown below are 15 T cell receptor beta chains from a single sample sequenced in a study of blood T cell repertoires in COVID-19. Clones were read by immunoSEQ multiplex PCR, and TCRdb kept only the in-frame ones, dropping some. The table has some 51,000 clones, 88% seen once. Material for sequencing was peripheral blood. All receptors derive from a man aged 50 or older with active COVID-19.

The chain has TRBV11-2 and TRBJ1-2; D is possibly TRBD1 (6 bases). The germline V gene encodes CDR1 SGHAT and CDR2 FQNNGV. V lost 5 bases and J lost 2, with 9 bases in between. The CDR3 covers 13 residues. The CDR3 loop is CASSTTGNYGYTF. The CDR3 nucleotides read TGTGCCAGCAGCACCACAGGGAACTATGGCTACACCTTC.

The chain couples TRBV11-1 to TRBJ2-3; 8 nucleotides align to TRBD2. Trimming cost V 5 bases and J 8 bases; bases outside gene matches: 6. The CDR3 length is 13 residues. From germline, CDR1 is SGHAT and CDR2 FQDESV (reference sequence). CDR3 protein: CASSPNRGGTQYF. The CDR3 coding sequence is TGTGCCAGCAGCCCGAACCGGGGGGGTACGCAGTATTTT. The full variable domain, rest sourced from reference TRBV11-1 and TRBJ2-3, is EAEVAQSPRYKITEKSQAVAFWCDPISGHATLYWYRQILGQGPELLVQFQDESVVDDSQLPKDRFSAERLKGVDSTLKIQPAELGDSAMYLCASSPNRGGTQYFGPGTRLTVL.

The chain recombines TRBV18 with TRBJ1-2; 7 bases are a match to TRBD1. This CDR3 is 14 amino acids long. The V segment lost 3 bases and the J segment 6 bases; nucleotides outside the gene matches: 7. Germline V CDR1 and CDR2: KGHSH, LQKENI. CDR3 residues: CASSPTGYEDGYTF. The CDR3 nucleotides are TGTGCCAGCTCACCGACAGGGTATGAGGATGGCTACACCTTC. The complete variable domain, with remaining parts taken from reference TRBV18 and TRBJ1-2, reads NAGVMQNPRHLVRRRGQEARLRCSPMKGHSHVYWYRQLPEEGLKFMVYLQKENIIDESGMPKERFSAEFPKEGPSILRIQQVVRGDSAAYFCASSPTGYEDGYTFGSGTRLTVV.

The chain carries TRBV5-1 and TRBJ1-5; tentatively, D is TRBD1 (6 bases). This CDR3 has 15 amino acids. CDR1 is SGHRS, CDR2 YFSETQ, per germline. Trimming left V 3 bases short and J 2 bases short, with 12 bases between. The CDR3 bases are TGCGCCAGCAGCTCGGGCGCAGGGGGCAATCAGCCCCAGCATTTT. This sequence encodes CASSSGAGGNQPQHF.

This chain connects TRBV29-1 to TRBJ1-2; possibly TRBD1 for D (5 bases). Germline loops: CDR1 SQVTM, CDR2 ANQGSEA. The CDR3 extends over 13 amino acids. V was pared by 0 bases and J by 3 bases, with 8 bases between. In DNA, the CDR3 is TGCAGCGTTGAAGACGGGGGATACTATGGCTACACCTTC. It is translated as CSVEDGGYYGYTF.

The chain carries TRBV19 and TRBJ2-7; D possibly corresponds to TRBD2 (6 bases). Per germline, CDR1 LNHDA and CDR2 SQIVND (reference sequence). V was shortened by 3 bases and J by 2 bases, with 8 bases between the two germline ends. The CDR3 sequence is 13 residues long. The CDR3 DNA sequence: TGTGCCAGTAGTATTGGCGGGACCTACGAGCAGTACTTC. Encoded protein: CASSIGGTYEQYF.

This chain connects TRBV15 to TRBJ2-3, with TRBD2 matching over 9 bases. The CDR3 covers 15 residues. The germline gives CDR1 LNHNV, CDR2 YYDKDF (reference sequence). The V segment lost 8 bases and the J segment 2 bases; nucleotides outside the gene matches: 8. CDR3 in DNA: TGTGCCACCTCGATAGCGGGGGACCCCACAGATACGCAGTATTTT. Protein: CATSIAGDPTDTQYF. The entire variable domain, with the rest obtained from reference TRBV15 and TRBJ2-3, is as follows: DAMVIQNPRYQVTQFGKPVTLSCSQTLNHNVMYWYQQKSSQAPKLLFHYYDKDFNNEADTPDNFQSRRPNTSFCFLDIRSPGLGDTAMYLCATSIAGDPTDTQYFGPGTRLTVL.

This clone is a singleton in its sample. This chain joins TRBV6-5 and TRBJ2-1; TRBD2 aligns across 8 bases. The CDR3 covers 14 residues. V lost 6 bases, J lost 5 bases, and 6 bases stayed unmatched. Germline lookup yields CDR1 MNHEY and CDR2 SVGAGI. The CDR3 DNA reads as TGTGCCAGCAGACCCCCGGGGGGGAACAATGAGCAGTTCTTC. It codes for CASRPPGGNNEQFF.

V and J are TRBV6-5 and TRBJ1-6; TRBD1 matches at 8 bases. The V segment lost 6 bases and the J segment 7 bases; nucleotides outside the gene matches: 5. CDR1 MNHEY and CDR2 SVGAGI come from the germline V gene. The CDR3 has 14 amino acids. The CDR3, as DNA: TGTGCCAGCAGGCCGGACAGGGAAAATTCACCCCTCCACTTT. Protein product: CASRPDRENSPLHF.

V gene TRBV4-1 combines with J gene TRBJ2-7, with 9 bases lining up with TRBD1. J lost 3 bases, V lost 4 bases, and 4 bases had no gene match. The CDR3 consists of 14 residues. Germline assignment: CDR1 MGHRA and CDR2 YSYEKL. For the CDR3, the DNA is TGCGCCAGCAGCCGATGGACAGGGGTCTACGAGCAGTACTTC. It yields the protein CASSRWTGVYEQYF.

The chain employs TRBV9 and TRBJ1-2, with unresolved D. Germline CDR1 is SGDLS and CDR2 is YYNGEE. The CDR3 sequence is 15 residues long. Trimming took 0 bases from V and 1 from J, leaving 10 bases between them. The CDR3: CASSVDTEGNYGYTF. CDR3 DNA sequence: TGTGCCAGCAGCGTAGATACCGAGGGTAACTATGGCTACACCTTC.

The rearrangement uses TRBV27 and TRBJ2-7; 11 bases fit TRBD2. CDR1 MNHEY and CDR2 SMNVEV come from the germline V gene (reference sequence). V dropped 2 bases and J dropped 4; count of bases not matched to a gene: 4. The CDR3 loop spans 15 amino acids. The CDR3 loop is CASSLLAGGGYEQYF. The CDR3 nucleotides are TGTGCCAGCAGTTTACTAGCGGGAGGCGGGTACGAGCAGTACTTC.

V is TRBV4-3 and J is TRBJ2-1, with a possible D match to TRBD2 (6 bases). V gave up 3 bases and J gave up 10 bases, with 16 bases separating them. Germline V gene lookup returns CDR1 LGHNA and CDR2 YSLEER. The CDR3 has 14 amino acids. CDR3 amino acids: CASSHVTSISEQFF. The CDR3 DNA sequence: TGCGCCAGCAGCCATGTTACTAGCATCAGCGAGCAGTTCTTC.

This clone was observed a few times. The J gene is TRBJ2-7, the V gene TRBV7-3; the match to TRBD1 covers 8 bases. V was pared by 5 bases and J by 6 bases, with 3 bases of the junction left unmatched. This CDR3 contains 12 residues. The germline CDR1 and CDR2 sequences are SGHTA and FQGTGA. CDR3 residues: CASSTDRGEQYF. Here the CDR3 DNA reads TGTGCCAGCAGCACCGACAGGGGCGAGCAGTACTTC.

The rearrangement uses TRBV7-3 and TRBJ2-3; 10 bases are a match to TRBD2. Per the germline V gene, CDR1 is SGHTA and CDR2 is FQGTGA. CDR3 length equals 18 residues. V dropped 4 bases and J dropped 1; count of bases not matched to a gene: 11. This CDR3 is CASSSGASGSGGTDTQYF. The CDR3 DNA reads TGTGCCAGCAGCTCAGGCGCTAGCGGGAGTGGCGGCACAGATACGCAGTATTTT. Full variable domain (remainder filled in from reference TRBV7-3 and TRBJ2-3): GAGVSQTPSNKVTEKGKYVELRCDPISGHTALYWYRQSLGQGPEFLIYFQGTGAADDSGLPNDRFFAVRPEGSVSTLKIQRTERGDSAVYLCASSSGASGSGGTDTQYFGPGTRLTVL.